The clone carrying this T cell receptor beta chain appeared many times. The antigen remains undetermined. This CDR3 has 12 residues. The germline V and J ends were trimmed by 7 bases and 3 bases, with 9 bases remaining between them. CDR1 and CDR2 from the germline V gene are MNHNY and SVGAGI (reference sequence). No cell sorting was done before RNA was extracted from the tissue. Chemotherapy-naive patients with new lung cancer underwent thoracic surgery in China, August–late 2014. The data derive from a study of tumor and adjacent non-tumor tissue in lung cancer. As for the study in general: On average, productive TCRbeta reads reached around 4 million per sample.

General study points: TCR diversity was significantly greater in tumor than normal lung tissue. In normal lung, the top 100 clones were significantly more dominant than in tumor.

The library came from three nested PCR rounds adapted from ARM-PCR protocols. TCRdb re-analysed the multiplex PCR reads in MiXCR, keeping a single row per CDR3 protein. The table shows over 110,000 distinct CDR3 sequences, with 60% to 70% occurring only once. This rearrangement joins TRBV6-6 to TRBJ2-5; D perhaps matches TRBD2 (6 bases). Sequences were obtained from lung tumor tissue. This TCR was sampled from a man between 60 and 75 years old with small cell lung cancer. This CDR3 reads CASTGVEETQYF. DNA of the CDR3: TGTGCCAGCACGGGAGTGGAAGAGACCCAGTACTTC.